What follows are 8 T cell receptor beta chains derived from one specimen sequenced in a study of shared clonotypes between healthy human individuals. TCRdb keeps only in-frame clones here, not all; method: immunoSEQ multiplex PCR. The sample carries millions of clones, around 96% recorded once. Naive CD8 cells, CD45RO-negative and positively selected for CCR7, excluded terminally differentiated effector memory CD45RA+ cells. Sequencing was done on a sample of naive CD8+ T cells sorted from blood. Source of these receptors: a man between 18 and 29 years old in good health.

Notes on this clone: One junction end disagrees with the germline gene, perhaps due to a read error. Other DNA sequences in the same sample also yield this CDR3. This rearrangement joins TRBV11-3 to TRBJ2-7; weak D call: TRBD2 (5 bases). The CDR3 loop spans 14 amino acids. Germline loops: CDR1 SGHNT, CDR2 YENEEA. The CDR3 sequence is CASSLDPGTGEQYF. In DNA, the CDR3 is TGCGCCAGCAGCTTAGATCCTGGCACGGGGGAGCAGTACTTC.

Notes on this clone: The same CDR3 can be traced to other DNA sequences in this sample. This chain connects TRBV5-6 to TRBJ2-1; D possibly uses TRBD1 or TRBD2 (5 bases each). The CDR3 has 14 residues. Deletions cut 3 bases from V and 4 bases from J, with 11 bases between. The V gene's germline CDR1 is SGHDT and CDR2 YYEEEE. CDR3 sequence: CASSWGTSYNEQFF. Written as DNA, the CDR3 is TGTGCCAGCAGCTGGGGGACCTCATACAATGAGCAGTTCTTC.

The chain employs TRBV4-1 and TRBJ2-1, with 10 bases fitting TRBD1. J lost 7 bases, V lost 0 bases, and 3 bases had no gene match. CDR1 and CDR2 (germline): MGHRA, YSYEKL. CDR3 size: 15 residues. CDR3 nucleotides: TGCGCCAGCAGCCAAGAAGGACAGGGGGTGAATGAGCAGTTCTTC. The encoded protein is CASSQEGQGVNEQFF.

This clone has just one count. V usage is TRBV4-1 and J usage is TRBJ2-3, with D hard to call. Trimming pared 4 bases from V and 3 bases from J, leaving 11 bases between. The CDR3 covers 14 residues. The V gene's germline CDR1 is MGHRA and CDR2 YSYEKL. CDR3 coding DNA: TGCGCCAGCAGCCCCTCGGCCGGGACAGATACGCAGTATTTT. Protein product: CASSPSAGTDTQYF.

Worth noting for this clone: The sample holds other DNA sequences that translate to the same CDR3. CDR3 bases: TGTGCCAGCAGCTTAGGAGGGAGTGAGCAGTTCTTC. It yields the protein CASSLGGSEQFF. The chain recombines TRBV11-2 with TRBJ2-1, with a tentative D call TRBD2 (5 bases). The germline gives CDR1 SGHAT, CDR2 FQNNGV. The CDR3 totals 12 residues. V lost 1 base to trimming and J lost 9 bases, with 7 bases between them.

The V and J genes are TRBV29-1 and TRBJ2-7; 9 positions match TRBD1. Germline V gives CDR1 SQVTM, CDR2 ANQGSEA. V lost 6 bases to trimming and J lost 7 bases; unmatched junction nucleotides: 10. This CDR3 comprises 13 residues. The CDR3 DNA reads as TGCAGCGTGGATACCGGGACAGGGCGAGAGCAGTACTTC. Translated: CSVDTGTGREQYF.

V gene TRBV6-1 combines with J gene TRBJ2-3; D not resolved. Trimming pared 7 bases from V and 1 base from J, leaving 12 bases between. The CDR3 consists of 14 residues. Germline V gene data show CDR1 as MNHNS and CDR2 as SASEGT. As DNA, the CDR3 is TGTGCCAGCAAGGGCGGAACCGGCACAGATACGCAGTATTTT. Translated: CASKGGTGTDTQYF.

The rearrangement uses TRBV6-5 and TRBJ1-1; D unclear. The CDR3 runs to 12 residues. Trimming pared 5 bases from V and 0 bases from J, leaving 4 bases between. Looked up from germline, CDR1 is MNHEY and CDR2 is SVGAGI. For the CDR3, the DNA is TGTGCCAGCAGTACGGTGAACACTGAAGCTTTCTTT. This gives the protein CASSTVNTEAFF.